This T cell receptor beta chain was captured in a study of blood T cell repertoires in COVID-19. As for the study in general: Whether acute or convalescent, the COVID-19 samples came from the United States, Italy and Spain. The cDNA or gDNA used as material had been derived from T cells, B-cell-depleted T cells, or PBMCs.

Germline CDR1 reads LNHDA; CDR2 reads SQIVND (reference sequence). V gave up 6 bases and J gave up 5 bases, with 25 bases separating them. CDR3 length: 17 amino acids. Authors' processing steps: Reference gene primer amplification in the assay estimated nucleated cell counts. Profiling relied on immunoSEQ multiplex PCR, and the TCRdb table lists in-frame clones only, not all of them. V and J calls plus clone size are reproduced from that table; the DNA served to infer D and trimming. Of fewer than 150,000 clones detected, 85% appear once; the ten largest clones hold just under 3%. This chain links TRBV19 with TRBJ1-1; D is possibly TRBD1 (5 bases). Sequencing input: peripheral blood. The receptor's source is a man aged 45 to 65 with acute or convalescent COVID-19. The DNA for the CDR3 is TGTGCCAGTAGACTACTTTTGGGGGGAGGGTGGAGGACTGAAGCTTTCTTT. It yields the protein CASRLLLGGGWRTEAFF. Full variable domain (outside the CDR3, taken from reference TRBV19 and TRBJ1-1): DGGITQSPKYLFRKEGQNVTLSCEQNLNHDAMYWYRQDPGQGLRLIYYSQIVNDFQKGDIAEGYSVSREKKESFPLTVTSAQKNPTAFYLCASRLLLGGGWRTEAFFGQGTRLTVV.